This T cell receptor (beta chain) was documented in a study of PD-1 blockade in mismatch repair-deficient tumors. Assay: immunoSEQ multiplex PCR; the TCRdb copy retains only in-frame clones and omits some. Of about 16,000 clones in the sample, roughly 84% were seen once. CDR1 is MDHEN and CDR2 is SYDVKM in the germline V gene. The length of the CDR3 is 15 residues. Trimming took 5 bases from V and 0 from J; bases not matched to a gene: 6. The chain carries TRBV28 and TRBJ2-7; TRBD1 agrees at 8 bases. Material: PBMCs, obtained before pembrolizumab treatment. The clonotype comes from an adult with mismatch repair-deficient cancer. This CDR3 reads CASSPDRGVSYEQYF. CDR3 nucleotide sequence: TGTGCCAGCAGTCCCGACAGGGGAGTCTCCTACGAGCAGTACTTC.